These 9 T cell receptor beta chains came from one sample sequenced in a study of cytomegalovirus exposure and HLA in healthy donors. PCR was performed using 60 Vbeta and 13 Jbeta primers. Assay: immunoSEQ multiplex PCR; the TCRdb copy retains only in-frame clones and omits some. Of about 130,000 clones listed, 83% were seen once; the top ten hold about 3.5%. Sequences were obtained from PBMCs. The origin of the receptors is a woman aged 40 to 50 in good health and CMV-seropositive.

The V call is TRBV11-3, the J call TRBJ2-7; TRBD2 matches 9 bases. The junction had 10 bases not matched to a gene; V was cut back by 7 bases and J by 3 bases. This CDR3 is built from 15 residues. Germline V lookup: CDR1 SGHNT, CDR2 YENEEA. The CDR3 loop reads CASKLAGAPDYEQYF. The CDR3 DNA reads as TGTGCCAGCAAGTTAGCGGGAGCCCCAGACTACGAGCAGTACTTC. Full variable domain (rest looked up from reference TRBV11-3 and TRBJ2-7): EAGVVQSPRYKIIEKKQPVAFWCNPISGHNTLYWYLQNLGQGPELLIRYENEEAVDDSQLPKDRFSAERLKGVDSTLKIQPAELGDSAVYLCASKLAGAPDYEQYFGPGTRLTVT.

This sequence joins TRBV11-2 and TRBJ2-1, with 8 bases lining up with TRBD2. This CDR3 comprises 15 residues. The germline V gene has CDR1 SGHAT and CDR2 FQNNGV. Unmatched junction bases numbered 5, after V lost 1 base and J lost 6 bases. The CDR3 DNA follows: TGTGCCAGCAGCTTAGTAAGCGGGAGAGTCAATGAGCAGTTCTTC. It yields the protein CASSLVSGRVNEQFF.

This chain joins TRBV14 and TRBJ1-1, with D tentatively TRBD1 (6 bases). The CDR3 runs to 15 residues. Per the germline V gene, CDR1 is SGHDN and CDR2 is FVKESK. V gave up 2 bases and J gave up 1 base, with 11 bases separating them. The DNA for the CDR3 is TGTGCCAGCAGCCAACTCACAGGGACGAACACTGAAGCTTTCTTT. Translating it yields CASSQLTGTNTEAFF.

The chain has TRBV27 and TRBJ1-2, with 7 bases that match TRBD1. J was trimmed by 5 bases and V by 0 bases; bases with no gene match: 6. This CDR3 region has 15 residues. Germline V lookup: CDR1 MNHEY, CDR2 SMNVEV (reference sequence). As DNA, the CDR3 is TGTGCCAGCAGTTTATCGGGTAGGGGGCAATATGGCTACACCTTC. This gives the protein CASSLSGRGQYGYTF.

The chain joins TRBV11-2 to TRBJ2-2; possibly TRBD2 for D (6 bases). This CDR3 region has 15 residues. V was clipped by 6 bases and J by 4 bases, with 15 bases between them. Germline lookup yields CDR1 SGHAT and CDR2 FQNNGV. The CDR3 DNA is TGTGCCAGCAGGACACTAGCTCCGGGCACCGGGGAGCTGTTTTTT. Encoded protein: CASRTLAPGTGELFF.

The chain uses TRBV28 and TRBJ1-1; tentative D call: TRBD1 (6 bases). V was trimmed by 3 bases and J by 6 bases, leaving 23 bases between them. Germline-derived CDR1 and CDR2 are MDHEN and SYDVKM. The CDR3 runs 17 residues. CDR3 region: CASSLFEQGQVVAEAFF. CDR3 sequence (DNA): TGTGCCAGCAGTTTGTTTGAACAGGGTCAAGTAGTAGCTGAAGCTTTCTTT.

This chain joins TRBV6-5 and TRBJ2-4; D possibly corresponds to TRBD2 (6 bases). The length of the CDR3 is 14 residues. CDR1 MNHEY and CDR2 SVGAGI come from the germline V gene. Between the trimmed V and J ends, which lost 5 bases and 3 bases, there was a span of 11 bases. The CDR3 coding sequence is TGTGCCAGCAGTCGGGAGTACGGCAAAAACATTCAGTACTTC. It yields the protein CASSREYGKNIQYF.

This chain connects TRBV10-3 to TRBJ1-1; D gene ambiguous. This CDR3 region has 13 residues. CDR1 and CDR2 from the germline V gene are ENHRY and SYGVKD. V lost 3 bases and J 0 bases, leaving 5 bases between the germline ends. The CDR3, as DNA: TGTGCCATCAGTGAATACATGAACACTGAAGCTTTCTTT. It codes for CAISEYMNTEAFF.

V usage is TRBV19 and J usage is TRBJ2-7; D ambiguous. The CDR3 runs to 15 residues. Germline CDR1 reads LNHDA; CDR2 reads SQIVND (reference sequence). V lost 3 bases to trimming and J lost 2 bases, with 14 bases between them. CDR3 in amino acids: CASSIPTNPPYEQYF. Written as DNA, the CDR3 is TGTGCCAGTAGTATTCCTACTAATCCCCCCTACGAGCAGTACTTC.